The source of this T cell receptor (beta chain) is a study of CD8 T cells in ankylosing spondylitis. This clonotype was seen at least ten times. Its cognate antigen is unknown. Each TCR beta library was made by quantitative 5'-RACE that incorporated molecular barcodes. TCRdb ran MiXCR on the 5' RACE reads and lists one entry per CDR3 protein. This sample has 100,000 to 150,000 distinct CDR3 sequences, with over 7% found just once. This CDR3 has 18 residues. CDR1 and CDR2 (germline): SQVTM, ANQGSEA. The trim removed 1 base at V and 0 bases at J, leaving 7 bases unmatched. Points from the study as a whole: A motif of eight or nine highly homologous TCR beta variants was seen as apparently characteristic of ankylosing spondylitis blood.

The sample comprised blood, either unsorted or a sorted T cell fraction (not recorded which). The rearrangement uses TRBV29-1 and TRBJ2-1, with TRBD2 identical over 12 bases. This TCR was sampled from a male donor with ankylosing spondylitis or in good health (not recorded which). In DNA form, the CDR3 reads TGCAGCGTTGAAGGGACTAGCGGGATCATTAGCTCCTACAATGAGCAGTTCTTC. As protein: CSVEGTSGIISSYNEQFF.